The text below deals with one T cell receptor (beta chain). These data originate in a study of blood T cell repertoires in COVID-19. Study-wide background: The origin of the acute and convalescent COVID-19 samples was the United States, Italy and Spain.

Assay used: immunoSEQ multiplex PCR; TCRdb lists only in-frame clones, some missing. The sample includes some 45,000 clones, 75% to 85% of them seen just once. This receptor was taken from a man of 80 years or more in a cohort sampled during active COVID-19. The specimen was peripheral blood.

The CDR3 region is CASSVGTGRGYTF. CDR3 in DNA: TGTGCCAGCAGCGTTGGGACAGGGCGTGGCTACACCTTC. The rearrangement uses TRBV7-9 and TRBJ1-2; TRBD1 aligns across 9 bases. From germline, CDR1 is SEHNR and CDR2 FQNEAQ (reference sequence). The CDR3 extends over 13 amino acids. V was pared by 5 bases and J by 7 bases, with 5 bases of the junction left unmatched.